The source of this T cell receptor beta chain is a study of cytomegalovirus exposure and HLA in healthy donors. As for the study in general: As an earlier analysis found, around 200 million T cells yielded approximately 110 million unique TCR beta sequences. Overall study findings and caveats: More clonal expansion characterized HLA-associated TCR beta chains than equally common others in a later analysis. Cytomegalovirus association was assigned to approximately 180 TCR beta chains.

This CDR3 region has 13 residues. V lost 5 bases and J lost 4; bases outside the gene matches: 3. Germline V gene sequence: CDR1 SEHNR, CDR2 FQNEAQ (reference sequence). This PCR relied on a set of 60 Vbeta primers and 13 Jbeta primers. TCRdb's copy holds only in-frame clones and misses some; the assay was immunoSEQ multiplex PCR. The sample contains 100,000 to 150,000 clones, approximately 80% of which appear only once. Note on this clone: No antigen is known for it.

The clonotype comes from a young man in good health and CMV-seronegative. This chain uses TRBV7-9 with TRBJ2-5; 8 bases agree with TRBD1. Specimen: PBMCs. The CDR3 DNA is TGTGCCAGCAGCCGGACAGGGCCAGAGACCCAGTACTTC. Translation: CASSRTGPETQYF. Drawing the rest from reference TRBV7-9 and TRBJ2-5, the complete variable domain is DTGVSQNPRHKITKRGQNVTFRCDPISEHNRLYWYRQTLGQGPEFLTYFQNEAQLEKSRLLSDRFSAERPKGSFSTLEIQRTEQGDSAMYLCASSRTGPETQYFGPGTRLLVL.